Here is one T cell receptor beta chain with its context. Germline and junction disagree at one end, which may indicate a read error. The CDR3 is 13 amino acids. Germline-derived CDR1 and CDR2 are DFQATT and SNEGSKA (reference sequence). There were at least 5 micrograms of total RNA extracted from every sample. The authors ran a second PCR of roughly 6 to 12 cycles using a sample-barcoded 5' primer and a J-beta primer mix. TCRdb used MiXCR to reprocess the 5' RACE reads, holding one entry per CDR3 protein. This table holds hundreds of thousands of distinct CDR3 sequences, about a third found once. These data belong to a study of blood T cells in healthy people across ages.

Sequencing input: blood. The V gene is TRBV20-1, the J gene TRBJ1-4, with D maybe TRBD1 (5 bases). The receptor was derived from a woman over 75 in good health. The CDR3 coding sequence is TGCGGTGCTAGAGTATCAGGGATTGAAAAACTGTTTTTT. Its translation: CGARVSGIEKLFF.